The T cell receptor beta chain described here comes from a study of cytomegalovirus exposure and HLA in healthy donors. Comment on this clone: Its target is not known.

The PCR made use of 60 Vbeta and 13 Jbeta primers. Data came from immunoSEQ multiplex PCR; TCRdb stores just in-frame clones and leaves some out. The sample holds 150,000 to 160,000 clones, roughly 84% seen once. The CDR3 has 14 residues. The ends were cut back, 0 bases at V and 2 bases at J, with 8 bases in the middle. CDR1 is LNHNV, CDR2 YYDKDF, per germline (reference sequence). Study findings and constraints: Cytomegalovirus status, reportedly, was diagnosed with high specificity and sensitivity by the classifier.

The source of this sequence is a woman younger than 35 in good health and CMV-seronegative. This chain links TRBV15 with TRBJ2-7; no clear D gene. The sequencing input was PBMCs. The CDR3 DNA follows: TGTGCCACCAGCAGAGATCCCAAAACCTACGAGCAGTACTTC. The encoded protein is CATSRDPKTYEQYF.